These 5 T cell receptor beta chains share one sample of origin, sequenced in a study of beta chain features in type 1 diabetes. Expressed TCRB transcripts were sequenced because the entire RNA isolate underwent reverse transcription. TCRdb keeps only in-frame clones here, not all; method: immunoSEQ multiplex PCR. The table records 150,000 to 200,000 clones, roughly 10% of them present only once. Points from the study as a whole: TCRB CDR3s from Type 1 diabetes patients were moderately but significantly shorter in all four CD4+ subsets.

Their antigens remain unidentified. Sequencing was done on a sample of central memory CD4+ T cells from blood. The receptors derive from a woman aged 25 to 39 with type 1 diabetes.

The CDR3 reads CASSPGQGNTEAFF. Here the CDR3 DNA reads TGTGCCAGCAGCCCGGGACAGGGGAACACTGAAGCTTTCTTT. The J gene is TRBJ1-1, the V gene TRBV9, with TRBD1 matching 9 bases. Germline CDR1 is SGDLS and CDR2 is YYNGEE. After removal of 4 bases from V and 1 base from J, the junction contained 2 bases not matched to a gene. The CDR3 length is 14 residues.

This clone has only a few counts. The chain employs TRBV28 and TRBJ2-1; possibly TRBD1 for D (6 bases). The CDR3 contains 13 residues. With 5 bases removed from V and 4 bases from J, the gap between germline ends came to 9 bases. Germline lookup yields CDR1 MDHEN and CDR2 SYDVKM. The CDR3 loop reads CASSLDRYNEQFF. In DNA form, the CDR3 reads TGTGCCAGCAGTCTCGACAGGTACAATGAGCAGTTCTTC. The full variable domain, its missing parts supplied by reference TRBV28 and TRBJ2-1, is DVKVTQSSRYLVKRTGEKVFLECVQDMDHENMFWYRQDPGLGLRLIYFSYDVKMKEKGDIPEGYSVSREKKERFSLILESASTNQTSMYLCASSLDRYNEQFFGPGTRLTVL.

This clone was counted only a few times. The rearrangement joins TRBV7-2 to TRBJ2-1; unclear D gene. The V end was cut by 5 bases, the J end by 5 bases, with 13 bases between. Germline CDR1 and CDR2: SGHTA and FQGNSA. The CDR3 covers 14 residues. CDR3 nucleotides: TGTGCCAGCAGCCCTTCTTTCAGCGACAATGAGCAGTTCTTC. The encoded protein is CASSPSFSDNEQFF.

A few counts support this clone. This chain joins TRBV7-2 and TRBJ2-3; 9 positions match TRBD2. Unmatched junction bases numbered 6, after V lost 2 bases and J lost 6 bases. CDR1 is SGHTA, CDR2 FQGNSA, per germline. The CDR3 loop spans 15 amino acids. The CDR3 is CASSLSSGVYDTQYF. The CDR3, as DNA: TGTGCCAGCAGCTTATCTAGCGGGGTATACGATACGCAGTATTTT.

The rearrangement joins TRBV2 to TRBJ1-5; D is unclear. The CDR3 is made up of 15 amino acids. V was cut by 5 bases and J by 0 bases, with 11 bases left in between. The V gene's germline CDR1 is SNHLY and CDR2 FYNNEI. CDR3 protein: CASSLQHYSNQPQHF. In DNA form, the CDR3 reads TGTGCCAGCAGTCTGCAGCACTATAGCAATCAGCCCCAGCATTTT.